These 11 T cell receptor beta chains originate from one sample sequenced in a study of blood T cells in healthy people across ages. PCR was performed a second time for about 7 to 12 cycles using a sample-barcoded 5' primer and a J-beta primer mix. TCRdb analysed the 5' RACE reads with MiXCR anew, one entry per CDR3 protein. Here the sample spans roughly 640,000 distinct CDR3 sequences, about 30% being singletons. Sequenced sample: blood. Receptors originate from an elderly woman in good health.

This clonotype was counted many times. V is TRBV29-1 and J is TRBJ1-1; 7 nucleotides line up with TRBD1. The CDR3 totals 13 residues. The germline gives CDR1 SQVTM, CDR2 ANQGSEA. The ends lost 7 bases at V and 8 bases at J; junction bases unmatched: 13. For the CDR3, the DNA is TGCAGCGCCCGGGACAGAGACGCTTTGGAAGCTTTCTTT. It specifies CSARDRDALEAFF.

This clonotype was counted many times. The V and J genes are TRBV3-1 and TRBJ1-6, with 8 bases fitting TRBD1. V lost 4 bases, J lost 9 bases, and 5 bases stayed unmatched. CDR1 and CDR2 from the germline V gene are LGHDT and YNNKEL (reference sequence). The CDR3 runs 14 residues. DNA for the CDR3: TGTGCCAGCAGCCCCCGACAGGGGCGTTCACCCCTCCACTTT. Its protein is CASSPRQGRSPLHF.

V and J are TRBV20-1 and TRBJ1-2; TRBD1 might be the D (5 bases). Per the germline V gene, CDR1 is DFQATT and CDR2 is SNEGSKA (reference sequence). V lost 5 bases to trimming and J lost 8 bases, with 21 bases between them. This CDR3 spans 14 amino acids. The CDR3 loop reads CSAPPEIGTHGYTF. CDR3 nucleotides: TGCAGTGCTCCCCCGGAGATTGGGACGCACGGCTACACCTTC.

Many counts were recorded for this clonotype. The rearrangement uses TRBV7-9 and TRBJ2-5; 8 bases align to TRBD2. Germline V gives CDR1 SEHNR, CDR2 FQNEAQ (reference sequence). This CDR3 is built from 14 residues. V was clipped by 5 bases and J by 6 bases; unmatched bases: 8. CDR3 residues: CASSAGLATQTQYF. For the CDR3, the DNA is TGTGCCAGCAGCGCCGGACTAGCCACGCAGACCCAGTACTTC.

This clonotype was counted at least ten times. J is TRBJ1-1 and V is TRBV4-2; D gene uncertain. Per germline, CDR1 LGHNA and CDR2 YNFKEQ. V lost 0 bases, J lost 0 bases, and 14 bases lay in between. The CDR3 spans 17 residues. The CDR3 nucleotides are TGTGCCAGCAGCCAAGATTACGGTAGGCCCCTGAACACTGAAGCTTTCTTT. Amino acids: CASSQDYGRPLNTEAFF.

This clonotype showed up many times. This chain links TRBV20-1 with TRBJ2-1; 14 nucleotides agree with TRBD2. Germline CDR1 is DFQATT and CDR2 is SNEGSKA (reference sequence). The CDR3 loop spans 15 amino acids. The ends lost 5 bases at V and 4 bases at J; junction bases unmatched: 4. DNA of the CDR3: TGCAGTGCTGGGGGACTAGCGGGGGTATACAATGAGCAGTTCTTC. Residues: CSAGGLAGVYNEQFF.

This clonotype turned up a few times. A much larger clone lies one base from this, so it may be a read error. The rearrangement uses TRBV12-3 or TRBV12-4 and TRBJ2-5, with D perhaps matching TRBD1 or TRBD2 (7 bases each). The CDR3 extends over 15 amino acids. The V and J ends lost 4 bases and 2 bases respectively, with 14 bases between them. CDR3 sequence reads: CASSSRGGGQETQYF. The CDR3 DNA follows: TGTGCCAGCAGTTCCAGGGGGGGAGGGCAAGAGACCCAGTACTTC.

This clonotype appeared once. The chain uses TRBV4-1 and TRBJ1-1; tentatively, D is TRBD1 (5 bases). Germline V gives CDR1 MGHRA, CDR2 YSYEKL. V was trimmed by 0 bases and J by 4 bases, leaving 12 bases between them. There are 15 residues in the CDR3. CDR3 coding DNA: TGCGCCAGCAGCCAAGATCTTGGGGCGTTCACTGAAGCTTTCTTT. Protein sequence: CASSQDLGAFTEAFF.

This clonotype was recorded many times. The chain links TRBV3-1 to TRBJ1-6, with D unresolved. CDR1 LGHDT and CDR2 YNNKEL come from the germline V gene (reference sequence). The CDR3 runs to 15 residues. Trimming pared 6 bases from V and 3 bases from J, leaving 12 bases between. DNA of the CDR3: TGTGCCAGCAGTAACACCAGGAGCTATAATTCACCCCTCCACTTT. As protein: CASSNTRSYNSPLHF.

This clonotype was recorded at least ten times. V is TRBV29-1 and J is TRBJ2-5; 7 positions agree with TRBD2. V trimming: 0 bases; J trimming: 2 bases; junction bases outside the gene matches: 6. The CDR3 contains 15 residues. CDR1 and CDR2 from the germline V gene are SQVTM and ANQGSEA. Written as DNA, the CDR3 is TGCAGCGTTGAAGAACTAGCGACGGCACAAGAGACCCAGTACTTC. Translated, it gives CSVEELATAQETQYF.

With regard to this clonotype: This may be a read error, as it is one base from a much larger clone. The J gene is TRBJ1-5, the V gene TRBV7-2; 7 positions match TRBD1. The J segment lost 2 bases and the V segment lost 6 bases, leaving 7 bases of the junction unmatched. This CDR3 comprises 15 residues. Germline V CDR1 and CDR2: SGHTA, FQGNSA. The CDR3 is CASSTTGVCNQPQHF. The CDR3 DNA sequence: TGTGCCAGCAGTACTACAGGGGTTTGCAATCAGCCCCAGCATTTT.